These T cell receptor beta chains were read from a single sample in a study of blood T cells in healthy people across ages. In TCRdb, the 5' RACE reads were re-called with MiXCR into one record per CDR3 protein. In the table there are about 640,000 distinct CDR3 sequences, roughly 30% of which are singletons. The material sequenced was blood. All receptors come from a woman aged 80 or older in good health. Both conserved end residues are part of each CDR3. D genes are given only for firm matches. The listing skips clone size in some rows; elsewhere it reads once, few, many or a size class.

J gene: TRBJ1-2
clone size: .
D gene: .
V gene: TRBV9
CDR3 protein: CASSVEGVFNYGYTF
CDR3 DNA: TGTGCCAGCAGCGTAGAGGGGGTTTTCAACTATGGCTACACCTTC

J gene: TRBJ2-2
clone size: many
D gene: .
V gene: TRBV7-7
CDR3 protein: CASSLGAGNTGELFF
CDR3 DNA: TGTGCCAGCAGCTTAGGGGCAGGGAACACCGGGGAGCTGTTTTTT

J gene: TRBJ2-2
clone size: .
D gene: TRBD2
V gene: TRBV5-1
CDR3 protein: CASTRTSGDTGELFF
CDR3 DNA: TGCGCCAGCACCCGGACTAGCGGTGACACCGGGGAGCTGTTTTTT

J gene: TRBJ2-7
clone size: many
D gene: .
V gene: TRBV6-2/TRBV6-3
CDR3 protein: CASNDFYEQYF
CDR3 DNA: TGTGCCAGCAACGACTTCTACGAGCAGTACTTC

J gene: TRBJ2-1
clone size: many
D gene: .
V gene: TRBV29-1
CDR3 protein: CSVGDPSSYNEQFF
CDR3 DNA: TGCAGCGTTGGGGACCCGAGCTCCTACAATGAGCAGTTCTTC

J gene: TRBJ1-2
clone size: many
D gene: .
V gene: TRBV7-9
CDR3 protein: CASSPDGATKGYTF
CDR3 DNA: TGTGCCAGCAGCCCAGACGGGGCTACAAAGGGCTACACCTTC

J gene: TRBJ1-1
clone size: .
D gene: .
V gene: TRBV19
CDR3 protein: CASSNENANTEAFF
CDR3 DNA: TGTGCCAGTAGTAACGAAAACGCGAACACTGAAGCTTTCTTT

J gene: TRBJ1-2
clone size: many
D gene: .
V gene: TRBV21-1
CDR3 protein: CASSNISRETNYGYTF
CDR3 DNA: TGTGCCAGCAGCAATATATCGAGGGAAACTAACTATGGCTACACCTTC

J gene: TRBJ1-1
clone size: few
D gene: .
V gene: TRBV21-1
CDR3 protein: CASSKGWRGLSNTEAFF
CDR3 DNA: TGTGCCAGCAGCAAAGGTTGGAGGGGGCTCTCGAACACTGAAGCTTTCTTT

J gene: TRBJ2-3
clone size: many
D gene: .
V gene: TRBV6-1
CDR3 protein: CASSEGTHNTDTQYF
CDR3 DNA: TGTGCCAGCAGTGAGGGGACCCATAACACAGATACGCAGTATTTT

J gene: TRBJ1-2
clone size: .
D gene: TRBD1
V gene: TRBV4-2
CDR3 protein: CASSQVGPGMTGKNYGYTF
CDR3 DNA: TGTGCCAGCAGCCAAGTCGGACCGGGAATGACAGGGAAAAACTATGGCTACACCTTC

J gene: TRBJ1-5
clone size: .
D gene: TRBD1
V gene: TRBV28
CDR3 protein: CASGLILGQGANQPQHF
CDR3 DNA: TGTGCCAGCGGACTTATCTTGGGACAGGGGGCTAATCAGCCCCAGCATTTT

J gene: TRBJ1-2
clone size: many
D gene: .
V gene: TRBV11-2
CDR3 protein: CASSLDEADRYGYTF
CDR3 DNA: TGTGCCAGCAGCTTAGATGAAGCAGACCGCTATGGCTACACCTTC

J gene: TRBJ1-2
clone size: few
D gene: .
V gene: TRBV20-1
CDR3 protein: CSARPSGSTSYGYTF
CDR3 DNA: TGCAGTGCTAGGCCTTCAGGGTCAACTAGCTATGGCTACACCTTC

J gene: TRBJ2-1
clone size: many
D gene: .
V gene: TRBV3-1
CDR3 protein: CASSLRGDYNEQFF
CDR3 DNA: TGTGCCAGCAGTCTGCGTGGTGATTACAATGAGCAGTTCTTC

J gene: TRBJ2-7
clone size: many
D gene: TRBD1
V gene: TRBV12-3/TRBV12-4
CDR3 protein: CASSYGDSYEQYF
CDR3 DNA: TGTGCCAGCAGTTACGGGGACAGCTACGAGCAGTACTTC

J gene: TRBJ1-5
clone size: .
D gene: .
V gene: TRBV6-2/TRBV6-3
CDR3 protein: CASSYPGGGNQPQHF
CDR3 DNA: TGTGCCAGCAGTTACCCCGGCGGGGGGAATCAGCCCCAGCATTTT

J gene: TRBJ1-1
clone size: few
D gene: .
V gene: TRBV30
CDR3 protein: CAWSVIGLYTEAFF
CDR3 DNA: TGTGCCTGGAGTGTAATAGGGCTGTACACTGAAGCTTTCTTT

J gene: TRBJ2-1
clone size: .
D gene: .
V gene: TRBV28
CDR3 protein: CASEGPRMFF
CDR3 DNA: TGTGCCAGTGAGGGGCCGCGAATGTTCTTC

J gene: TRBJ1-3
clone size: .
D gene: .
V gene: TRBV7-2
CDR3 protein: CASRSGPSSGNTIYF
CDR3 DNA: TGTGCCAGCAGATCCGGACCGAGCTCTGGAAACACCATATATTTT

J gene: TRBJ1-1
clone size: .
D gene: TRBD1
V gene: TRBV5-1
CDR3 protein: CASSQRTGRNTEAFF
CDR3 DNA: TGCGCCAGCAGCCAACGGACAGGGCGGAACACTGAAGCTTTCTTT

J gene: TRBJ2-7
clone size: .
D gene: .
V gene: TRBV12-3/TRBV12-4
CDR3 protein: CASSWGGGYEQYF
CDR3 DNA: TGTGCCAGCAGTTGGGGAGGTGGCTACGAGCAGTACTTC

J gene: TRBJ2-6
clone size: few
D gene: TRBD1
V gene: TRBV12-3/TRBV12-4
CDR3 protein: CASRGQGPSGANVRTF
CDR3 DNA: TGTGCCAGCAGGGGACAGGGCCCCTCTGGGGCCAACGTCCGGACTTTC

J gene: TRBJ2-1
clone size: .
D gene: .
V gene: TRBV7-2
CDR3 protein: CASSTDLGGEQFF
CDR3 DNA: TGTGCCAGCAGCACAGACTTGGGCGGTGAGCAGTTCTTC

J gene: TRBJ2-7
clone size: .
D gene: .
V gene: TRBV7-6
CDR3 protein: CASSLADQGSYEQYF
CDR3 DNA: TGTGCCAGCAGCTTAGCAGATCAGGGAAGCTACGAGCAGTACTTC